These 22 T cell receptor beta chains originate from one sample sequenced in a study of Siglec-9 on CD8 T cells in melanoma. TCRdb keeps only in-frame clones here, not all; method: immunoSEQ multiplex PCR. The profile shows tens of thousands of clones, 80% of them singletons. Sequencing input: Siglec-9- CD8+ T cells sorted from blood. The source is a human donor in good health.

The rearrangement joins TRBV19 to TRBJ1-2; possibly TRBD1 for D (6 bases). There are 14 residues in the CDR3. Germline lookup yields CDR1 LNHDA and CDR2 SQIVND (reference sequence). V was pared by 4 bases and J by 4 bases, with 13 bases between. The CDR3 nucleotides are TGTGCCAGTAGTAACCGGGACATTCGCTATGGCTACACCTTC. This translates into CASSNRDIRYGYTF.

The chain combines TRBV19 with TRBJ2-2; the D gene could be TRBD1 or TRBD2 (5 bases each). Germline V gene data show CDR1 as LNHDA and CDR2 as SQIVND (reference sequence). The CDR3 consists of 18 residues. Deletions cut 0 bases from V and 1 base from J, with 15 bases between. CDR3 amino acids: CASSIEMRGRQNTGELFF. The CDR3 nucleotides are TGTGCCAGTAGTATAGAGATGAGGGGCCGGCAGAACACCGGGGAGCTGTTTTTT.

V and J are TRBV19 and TRBJ1-5; 7 bases are a match to TRBD1. Germline trimming cut 7 bases from V and 4 bases from J; bases unmatched to any gene: 7. CDR1 is LNHDA, CDR2 SQIVND, per germline (reference sequence). The CDR3 spans 14 residues. The CDR3 DNA reads TGTGCCAGTACCCCGGGACAGAAAAATCAGCCCCAGCATTTT. Amino acids: CASTPGQKNQPQHF.

The V call is TRBV4-1, the J call TRBJ2-7, with 7 positions matching TRBD2. Germline CDR1 and CDR2: MGHRA and YSYEKL. V was pared by 4 bases and J by 2 bases, with 8 bases of the junction left unmatched. CDR3 length equals 15 residues. The CDR3 coding sequence is TGCGCCAGCAGCCCGACCAGCGGGACCCCCTACGAGCAGTACGTC. Protein sequence: CASSPTSGTPYEQYV.

V is TRBV4-1 and J is TRBJ2-7, with D hard to call. In germline, CDR1 is MGHRA, CDR2 YSYEKL. This CDR3 comprises 15 residues. With 0 bases removed from V and 2 bases from J, the gap between germline ends came to 11 bases. CDR3 nucleotide sequence: TGCGCCAGCAGCCAAGATCTTGCGGCGACCTACGAGCAGTACTTC. Its translation: CASSQDLAATYEQYF.

This clone has just one count. The chain links TRBV6-4 to TRBJ2-7; no reliable D call. CDR3 size: 16 residues. The V gene lost 5 bases and the J gene lost 0 bases, with 17 bases spanning the gap. CDR1 is MRHNA and CDR2 is SNTAGT in the germline V gene. The CDR3 here is CASSWAESYPSYEQYV. DNA for the CDR3: TGTGCCAGCAGTTGGGCGGAGTCTTACCCCTCCTACGAGCAGTACGTC.

V usage is TRBV4-1 and J usage is TRBJ1-5; D gene unclear. V lost 0 bases to trimming and J lost 3 bases, with 9 bases between them. Germline loops: CDR1 MGHRA, CDR2 YSYEKL. This CDR3 is built from 15 residues. CDR3 nucleotide sequence: TGCGCCAGCAGCCAAGATCCGAAGTTCAATCAGCCCCAGCATTTT. Translation gives CASSQDPKFNQPQHF.

Here the CDR3 DNA reads TGTGCCAGCAGTGAAGCCCTGGGATCCTACGAGCAGTACGTC. As protein: CASSEALGSYEQYV. The V and J genes are TRBV6-1 and TRBJ2-7; D remains unclear. The CDR3 spans 14 residues. Germline CDR1 and CDR2: MNHNS and SASEGT. Trimming shortened V by 0 bases and J by 1 base, and 7 bases separated the two germline ends.

The V gene is TRBV28, the J gene TRBJ1-3; D is unclear. Trimming shortened V by 5 bases and J by 2 bases, and 13 bases separated the two germline ends. The germline CDR1 and CDR2 sequences are MDHEN and SYDVKM. The CDR3 loop spans 15 amino acids. In DNA form, the CDR3 reads TGTGCCAGCAGTCTAACTCGAGGCACTGGAAACACCATATATTTT. This sequence encodes CASSLTRGTGNTIYF.

The rearrangement joins TRBV7-3 to TRBJ2-1; D may correspond to TRBD1 or TRBD2 (6 bases each). The CDR3 length is 14 residues. The germline V and J ends were trimmed by 6 bases and 8 bases, with 17 bases remaining between them. In germline, CDR1 is SGHTA, CDR2 FQGTGA. This CDR3 reads CASSSSLGGDEQFF. As DNA, the CDR3 is TGTGCCAGCAGTTCTTCCCTGGGGGGCGATGAGCAGTTCTTC. The whole variable domain, filled in from reference TRBV7-3 and TRBJ2-1, reads GAGVSQTPSNKVTEKGKYVELRCDPISGHTALYWYRQSLGQGPEFLIYFQGTGAADDSGLPNDRFFAVRPEGSVSTLKIQRTERGDSAVYLCASSSSLGGDEQFFGPGTRLTVL.

The rearrangement uses TRBV27 and TRBJ1-1; D gene ambiguous. The germline V and J ends were trimmed by 0 bases and 7 bases, with 9 bases remaining between them. The CDR3 length is 13 residues. Per germline, CDR1 MNHEY and CDR2 SMNVEV (reference sequence). CDR3 DNA sequence: TGTGCCAGCAGTTTATCTGGCAGTAATGAAGCTTTCTTT. Translated: CASSLSGSNEAFF.

V usage is TRBV5-1 and J usage is TRBJ1-2; the D is unclear. This CDR3 region has 14 residues. The germline V and J ends were trimmed by 2 bases and 5 bases, with 13 bases remaining between them. Per the germline V gene, CDR1 is SGHRS and CDR2 is YFSETQ. For the CDR3, the DNA is TGCGCCAGCAGCTTCGGTGGGCCGGGGTATGGCTACACCTTC. Its protein product is CASSFGGPGYGYTF.

The chain links TRBV4-1 to TRBJ2-7; TRBD1 is a possible D gene (6 bases). The length of the CDR3 is 17 residues. V was clipped by 0 bases and J by 4 bases, with 19 bases between them. The germline V gene has CDR1 MGHRA and CDR2 YSYEKL. The CDR3 nucleotides read TGCGCCAGCAGCCAAGATTATTTACAGGGCGGGTTGTACGAGCAGTACGTC. As protein: CASSQDYLQGGLYEQYV.

The chain carries TRBV13 and TRBJ1-2, with a tentative D call TRBD1 (6 bases). The length of the CDR3 is 15 residues. Germline V gives CDR1 PRHDT, CDR2 FYEKMQ (reference sequence). The germline V and J ends were trimmed by 5 bases and 3 bases, with 16 bases remaining between them. CDR3 DNA: TGTGCCAGCAGCCCCCGTTCGGGGGGCGACTATGGCTACACCTTC. This gives the protein CASSPRSGGDYGYTF. The whole variable domain, filled in from reference TRBV13 and TRBJ1-2, reads AAGVIQSPRHLIKEKRETATLKCYPIPRHDTVYWYQQGPGQDPQFLISFYEKMQSDKGSIPDRFSAQQFSDYHSELNMSSLELGDSALYFCASSPRSGGDYGYTFGSGTRLTVV.

The J gene is TRBJ2-1, the V gene TRBV9; either TRBD1 or TRBD2 may supply D (5 bases each). The V end lost 4 bases, the J end lost 0 bases, and 14 bases lay between the germline ends. The CDR3 runs 16 residues. Germline CDR1 and CDR2: SGDLS and YYNGEE. In nucleotides, the CDR3 is TGTGCCAGCAGCTCAGGGACGGGGAGCTCCTACAATGAGCAGTTCTTC. Residues: CASSSGTGSSYNEQFF.

This clone was detected once. J is TRBJ1-4 and V is TRBV27; weak D call: TRBD1 (5 bases). The CDR3 contains 20 residues. The ends were cut back, 6 bases at V and 0 bases at J, with 26 bases in the middle. CDR1 is MNHEY, CDR2 SMNVEV, per germline (reference sequence). The CDR3: CASRRGWDGDLLATNEKLFF. In nucleotides, the CDR3 is TGTGCCAGCAGGCGTGGATGGGACGGTGACTTACTTGCAACTAATGAAAAACTGTTTTTT.

This clone was observed once. The rearrangement links TRBV27 to TRBJ2-3; no definite D call. V was cut by 2 bases and J by 1 base, with 7 bases left in between. Germline CDR1 reads MNHEY; CDR2 reads SMNVEV (reference sequence). There are 14 residues in the CDR3. The CDR3, as DNA: TGTGCCAGCAGTTTAAGGGCCGGCACAGATACGCAGTATTTT. Its protein product is CASSLRAGTDTQYF.

The V gene is TRBV7-9, the J gene TRBJ2-1; 10 nucleotides align to TRBD1. Germline CDR1 reads SEHNR; CDR2 reads FQNEAQ (reference sequence). V shed 2 bases, J shed 6 bases, and the junction held 16 bases outside the gene matches. The CDR3 runs 19 residues. CDR3 in DNA: TGTGCCAGCAGCTTACCAAGAAACCCGACAGGGGGCTTATTCAATGAGCAGTTCTTC. It codes for CASSLPRNPTGGLFNEQFF.

Here the CDR3 reads CASSFSTGQGRDTQYF. The CDR3, as DNA: TGTGCCAGCAGTTTTTCAACTGGGCAGGGGAGAGATACGCAGTATTTT. This chain connects TRBV27 to TRBJ2-3, with a possible D match to TRBD1 (6 bases). Trimming left V 3 bases short and J 5 bases short, with 18 bases between. Per the germline V gene, CDR1 is MNHEY and CDR2 is SMNVEV (reference sequence). The length of the CDR3 is 16 residues.

The V gene is TRBV5-6, the J gene TRBJ2-7; D may be TRBD1 (5 bases). Germline CDR1 reads SGHDT; CDR2 reads YYEEEE. The ends were cut back, 0 bases at V and 0 bases at J, with 19 bases in the middle. This CDR3 has 18 residues. For the CDR3, the DNA is TGTGCCAGCAGCTTGGAATCAGTGTCAGGGATCTACTCCTACGAGCAGTACTTC. Its protein product is CASSLESVSGIYSYEQYF.

The chain employs TRBV19 and TRBJ1-5, with D possibly being TRBD1 (5 bases). The length of the CDR3 is 17 residues. The V gene lost 0 bases and the J gene lost 6 bases, with 18 bases spanning the gap. The V gene's germline CDR1 is LNHDA and CDR2 SQIVND (reference sequence). The CDR3 is CASSIDLGLRGAQPQHF. The CDR3 DNA is TGTGCCAGTAGTATAGACCTGGGACTCCGAGGGGCTCAGCCCCAGCATTTT.

The chain recombines TRBV5-6 with TRBJ1-1; no reliable D call. V lost 0 bases to trimming and J lost 7 bases, with 7 bases between them. This CDR3 is built from 12 residues. In germline, CDR1 is SGHDT, CDR2 YYEEEE. The CDR3: CASSLDSHEAFF. In DNA, the CDR3 is TGTGCCAGCAGCTTGGACAGCCATGAAGCTTTCTTT. The full variable domain, rest sourced from reference TRBV5-6 and TRBJ1-1, is DAGVTQSPTHLIKTRGQQVTLRCSPKSGHDTVSWYQQALGQGPQFIFQYYEEEERQRGNFPDRFSGHQFPNYSSELNVNALLLGDSALYLCASSLDSHEAFFGQGTRLTVV.